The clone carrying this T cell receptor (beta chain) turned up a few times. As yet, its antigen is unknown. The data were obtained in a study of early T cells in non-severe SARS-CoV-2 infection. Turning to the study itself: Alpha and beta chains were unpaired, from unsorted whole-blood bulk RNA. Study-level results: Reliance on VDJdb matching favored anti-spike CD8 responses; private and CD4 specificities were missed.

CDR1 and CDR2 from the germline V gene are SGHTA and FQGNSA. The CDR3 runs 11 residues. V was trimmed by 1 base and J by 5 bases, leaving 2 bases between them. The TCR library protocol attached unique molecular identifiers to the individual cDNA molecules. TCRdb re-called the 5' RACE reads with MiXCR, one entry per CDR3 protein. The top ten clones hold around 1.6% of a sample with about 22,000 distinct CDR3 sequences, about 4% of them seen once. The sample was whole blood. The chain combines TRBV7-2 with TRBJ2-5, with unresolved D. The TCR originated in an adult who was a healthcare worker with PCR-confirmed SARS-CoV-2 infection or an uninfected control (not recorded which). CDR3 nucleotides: TGTGCCAGCAGCTTAGTTGAGACCCAGTACTTC. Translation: CASSLVETQYF.